The T cell receptor (beta chain) described here comes from a study of T cells in localized non-small cell lung cancer. Study-wide findings and caveats: Only one tumor region was sequenced, so heterogeneity remains possible. Appearance in adjacent lung was seen for a median approximately 60 of the top 100 tumor clones. Higher blood T cell density tracked longer overall survival.

Comment on this clone: The antigen remains undetermined.

CDR1 and CDR2 from the germline V gene are SGHTA and FQGNSA. V lost 4 bases and J lost 6, with 15 bases in between. This CDR3 has 15 residues. The data were produced by immunoSEQ multiplex PCR, yet TCRdb's version contains in-frame clones alone and is incomplete. The sample has some 41,000 clones, 75% to 95% seen once. This TCR came from a woman aged 40-69 years with stage II lung adenocarcinoma. This rearrangement joins TRBV7-2 to TRBJ2-2; D is perhaps TRBD1 (6 bases). The starting material was PBMCs, obtained before any cancer treatment. CDR3 sequence reads: CASSSFWTVAGELFF. The CDR3 DNA reads as TGTGCCAGCAGCTCATTTTGGACAGTCGCCGGGGAGCTGTTTTTT.